Following are 18 T cell receptor beta chains from one sample sequenced in a study of blood T cell repertoires in COVID-19. The table came from immunoSEQ multiplex PCR; TCRdb's copy has only in-frame clones and leaves some out. The data show 200,000 to 250,000 clones, roughly four fifths seen once. Sequencing input: PBMCs or T cells enriched from blood (not recorded which). These TCRs come from a woman aged 40 to 50 who had been exposed to COVID-19.

This clone has more than one count but fewer than ten. CDR3: CASSPSDTVNTEAFF. CDR3 nucleotide sequence: TGTGCCAGCTCACCATCGGACACGGTAAACACTGAAGCTTTCTTT. The chain combines TRBV18 with TRBJ1-1; D might be TRBD1 (5 bases). CDR3 length: 15 amino acids. The V gene's germline CDR1 is KGHSH and CDR2 LQKENI. Trimming took off 2 bases at V and 2 bases at J, with 12 bases between the two ends.

This clone was detected ten times or more. The chain links TRBV18 to TRBJ2-7; 8 bases line up with TRBD2. The germline CDR1 and CDR2 sequences are KGHSH and LQKENI. CDR3 length equals 14 residues. With 2 bases clipped from V and 4 bases from J, the junction kept 4 bases outside the gene matches. CDR3 sequence reads: CASSPIREGYEQYF. The CDR3 DNA follows: TGTGCCAGCTCACCAATCCGGGAGGGATACGAGCAGTACTTC. Looking up the rest from reference TRBV18 and TRBJ2-7 gives the full variable domain: NAGVMQNPRHLVRRRGQEARLRCSPMKGHSHVYWYRQLPEEGLKFMVYLQKENIIDESGMPKERFSAEFPKEGPSILRIQQVVRGDSAAYFCASSPIREGYEQYFGPGTRLTVT.

The chain employs TRBV19 and TRBJ2-3, with 7 bases matching TRBD2. Germline CDR1 reads LNHDA; CDR2 reads SQIVND (reference sequence). With V trimmed by 5 bases and J by 4 bases, 12 bases remained unmatched. This CDR3 is built from 16 residues. The CDR3 nucleotides are TGTGCCAGTAGTGAATCCCGCGGGGGTCCAGCAGATACGCAGTATTTT. Its translation is CASSESRGGPADTQYF.

The V and J genes are TRBV6-5 and TRBJ1-1; 8 bases are a match to TRBD1. This CDR3 has 12 amino acids. Germline CDR1 reads MNHEY; CDR2 reads SVGAGI. With V trimmed by 6 bases and J by 5 bases, 2 bases remained unmatched. The CDR3 reads CASRDRVTEAFF. In nucleotides, the CDR3 is TGTGCCAGCAGGGACAGGGTTACTGAAGCTTTCTTT.

This clone was detected only once. The J gene is TRBJ1-1, the V gene TRBV4-1, with 8 bases that match TRBD1. Trimming removed 0 bases from V and 5 bases from J; junction bases left unmatched: 5. CDR3 size: 15 residues. CDR1 and CDR2 (germline): MGHRA, YSYEKL. The CDR3 sequence is CASSQESRGRTEAFF. CDR3 bases: TGCGCCAGCAGCCAAGAATCCAGGGGGCGAACTGAAGCTTTCTTT.

The V gene is TRBV7-9, the J gene TRBJ1-4; D gene ambiguous. CDR1 SEHNR and CDR2 FQNEAQ come from the germline V gene (reference sequence). The CDR3 has 14 amino acids. V was trimmed by 3 bases and J by 8 bases, leaving 13 bases between them. DNA of the CDR3: TGTGCCAGCAGCTTCCCAGGACTTTACGAAAAACTGTTTTTT. It codes for CASSFPGLYEKLFF.

In its sample, this clone was seen many times. The chain links TRBV6-4 to TRBJ1-5; perhaps TRBD1 as D (6 bases). V shed 6 bases and J shed 9 bases, with 15 bases lying between them. Germline assignment: CDR1 MRHNA and CDR2 SNTAGT. This CDR3 comprises 13 residues. In DNA, the CDR3 is TGTGCCAGCAGCCCCACAGGGACGGGGCCCCAGCATTTT. This gives the protein CASSPTGTGPQHF.

V usage is TRBV4-2 and J usage is TRBJ1-1, with D tentatively TRBD1 (5 bases). V dropped 0 bases and J dropped 1 base, with 18 bases sitting between them. CDR1 is LGHNA, CDR2 YNFKEQ, per germline. This CDR3 is built from 18 residues. DNA of the CDR3: TGTGCCAGCAGCCAAGATGTTGGGGCAAACCCTTCGAACACTGAAGCTTTCTTT. As protein: CASSQDVGANPSNTEAFF.

The chain couples TRBV19 to TRBJ1-6; D is unclear. The CDR3 spans 13 residues. CDR1 is LNHDA and CDR2 is SQIVND in the germline V gene (reference sequence). V gave up 8 bases and J gave up 10 bases, with 15 bases separating them. CDR3: CASEDKMMSPLHF. The CDR3 nucleotides are TGTGCCAGTGAAGACAAAATGATGTCACCCCTCCACTTT. The full variable domain, its missing parts supplied by reference TRBV19 and TRBJ1-6, is DGGITQSPKYLFRKEGQNVTLSCEQNLNHDAMYWYRQDPGQGLRLIYYSQIVNDFQKGDIAEGYSVSREKKESFPLTVTSAQKNPTAFYLCASEDKMMSPLHFGNGTRLTVT.

This clone was seen a single time. This rearrangement joins TRBV25-1 to TRBJ1-1, with 8 bases matching TRBD1. CDR1 MGHDK and CDR2 SYGVNS come from the germline V gene. With 6 bases clipped from V and 11 bases from J, the junction kept 11 bases outside the gene matches. The CDR3 covers 13 residues. The CDR3 loop is CASRYQQGVSAFF. The DNA of the CDR3 is TGTGCCAGCAGGTACCAACAGGGGGTGAGCGCTTTCTTT.

The chain couples TRBV30 to TRBJ1-5, with 9 bases matching TRBD1. V shed 0 bases, J shed 3 bases, and the junction held 12 bases outside the gene matches. There are 18 residues in the CDR3. The V gene's germline CDR1 is GTSNPN and CDR2 SVGIG (reference sequence). CDR3 sequence (DNA): TGTGCCTGGAGTGTACCCCGACAGGGGGTCGGTAACAATCAGCCCCAGCATTTT. It codes for CAWSVPRQGVGNNQPQHF.

This clone came up once. V gene TRBV2 combines with J gene TRBJ1-2; D might be TRBD1 (6 bases). The CDR3 extends over 13 amino acids. Germline-derived CDR1 and CDR2 are SNHLY and FYNNEI. Trimming removed 5 bases at V and 3 bases at J, with 10 bases between. CDR3 bases: TGTGCCAGCAGTCTTGGGGGCGACTATGGCTACACCTTC. It codes for CASSLGGDYGYTF.

The gene calls are TRBV9 and TRBJ1-3; possible D gene TRBD1, 5 bases. The CDR3 totals 15 residues. V dropped 4 bases and J dropped 2 bases, with 13 bases sitting between them. Germline CDR1 and CDR2: SGDLS and YYNGEE. Here the CDR3 DNA reads TGTGCCAGCAGCCCCCAAGGGGCAGCTGGAAACACCATATATTTT. Encoded protein: CASSPQGAAGNTIYF.

The chain joins TRBV6-5 to TRBJ2-7; D possibly corresponds to TRBD1 (5 bases). This CDR3 is built from 12 residues. The germline V and J ends were trimmed by 2 bases and 6 bases, with 8 bases remaining between them. CDR1 is MNHEY and CDR2 is SVGAGI in the germline V gene. The CDR3 nucleotides read TGTGCCAGCAGTTACGCTAGGGGCGAGCAGTACTTC. Translated, it gives CASSYARGEQYF.

This chain joins TRBV5-6 and TRBJ2-7; 8 nucleotides agree with TRBD1. The trim removed 4 bases at V and 4 bases at J, leaving 13 bases unmatched. This CDR3 region has 16 residues. The germline V gene has CDR1 SGHDT and CDR2 YYEEEE. As DNA, the CDR3 is TGTGCCAGCAGCGGGGAGCCCGGGACAGGATTTTACGAGCAGTACTTC. This gives the protein CASSGEPGTGFYEQYF.

This chain joins TRBV7-8 and TRBJ2-3, with D tentatively TRBD2 (6 bases). The V gene's germline CDR1 is SGHVS and CDR2 FQNEAQ. Trimming shortened V by 4 bases and J by 1 base, and 15 bases separated the two germline ends. The CDR3 is made up of 16 amino acids. CDR3 sequence (DNA): TGTGCCAGCAGCTCTTTCCTCGGCGGGGGCACAGATACGCAGTATTTT. Its translation: CASSSFLGGGTDTQYF. The variable domain in full, completed from reference TRBV7-8 and TRBJ2-3, reads GAGVSQSPRYKVAKRGQDVALRCDPISGHVSLFWYQQALGQGPEFLTYFQNEAQLDKSGLPSDRFFAERPEGSVSTLKIQRTQQEDSAVYLCASSSFLGGGTDTQYFGPGTRLTVL.

The CDR3: CASSLAGGGQPQHF. As DNA, the CDR3 is TGTGCCAGCAGCTTGGCAGGGGGCGGTCAGCCCCAGCATTTT. The chain couples TRBV5-5 to TRBJ1-5; TRBD1 matches at 8 bases. The germline V gene encodes CDR1 SGHKS and CDR2 YYEKEE (reference sequence). The CDR3 extends over 14 amino acids. V gave up 0 bases and J gave up 6 bases; unmatched junction bases: 2.

The genes are TRBV28 and TRBJ1-1; 7 nucleotides match TRBD1. This CDR3 has 14 amino acids. The ends lost 4 bases at V and 5 bases at J; junction bases unmatched: 7. Germline loops: CDR1 MDHEN, CDR2 SYDVKM. The CDR3 spells CASSSTGFRTEAFF. The CDR3 bases are TGTGCCAGCAGTTCGACAGGGTTTCGGACTGAAGCTTTCTTT.